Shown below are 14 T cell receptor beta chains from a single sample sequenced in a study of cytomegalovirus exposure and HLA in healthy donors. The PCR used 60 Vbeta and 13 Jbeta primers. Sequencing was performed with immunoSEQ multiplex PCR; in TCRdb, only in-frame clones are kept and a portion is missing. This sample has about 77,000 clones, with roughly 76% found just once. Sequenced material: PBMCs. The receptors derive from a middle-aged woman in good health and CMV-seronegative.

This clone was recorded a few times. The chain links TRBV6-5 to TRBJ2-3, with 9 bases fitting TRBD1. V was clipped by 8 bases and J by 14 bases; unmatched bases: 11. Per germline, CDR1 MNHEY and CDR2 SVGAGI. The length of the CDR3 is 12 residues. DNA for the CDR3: TGTGCCAGCGGGGCTCGGGACAGGGAGATGTATTTT. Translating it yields CASGARDREMYF.

The CDR3 reads CASSQLQAPNTEAFF. The CDR3 region has the DNA TGTGCCAGCAGTCAATTACAGGCCCCGAACACTGAAGCTTTCTTT. V and J are TRBV11-2 and TRBJ1-1; D is possibly TRBD1 (5 bases). The CDR3 runs 15 residues. Trimming removed 6 bases from V and 1 base from J, with 15 bases in between. Germline values: CDR1 SGHAT, CDR2 FQNNGV.

The CDR3: CASSQGLVGPGTEAFF. For the CDR3, the DNA is TGTGCCAGCAGCCAAGGGTTGGTGGGCCCTGGGACTGAAGCTTTCTTT. The chain recombines TRBV4-2 with TRBJ1-1; D is undetermined. The CDR3 spans 16 residues. Germline V gene lookup returns CDR1 LGHNA and CDR2 YNFKEQ. V was shortened by 1 base and J by 5 bases, with 17 bases between the two germline ends.

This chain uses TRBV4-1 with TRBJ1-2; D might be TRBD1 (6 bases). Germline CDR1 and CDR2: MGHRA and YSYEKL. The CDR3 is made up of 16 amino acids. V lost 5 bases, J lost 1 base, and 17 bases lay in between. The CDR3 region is CASSGHGQQLNYGYTF. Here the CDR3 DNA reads TGCGCCAGCAGCGGACATGGACAGCAACTTAACTATGGCTACACCTTC.

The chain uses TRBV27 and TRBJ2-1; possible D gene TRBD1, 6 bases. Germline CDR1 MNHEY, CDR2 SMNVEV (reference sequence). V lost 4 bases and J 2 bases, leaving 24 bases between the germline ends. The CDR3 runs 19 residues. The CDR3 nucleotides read TGTGCCAGCAGTTCCCTCGACAGGCCCAACCTCGAACCCTACAATGAGCAGTTCTTC. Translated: CASSSLDRPNLEPYNEQFF.

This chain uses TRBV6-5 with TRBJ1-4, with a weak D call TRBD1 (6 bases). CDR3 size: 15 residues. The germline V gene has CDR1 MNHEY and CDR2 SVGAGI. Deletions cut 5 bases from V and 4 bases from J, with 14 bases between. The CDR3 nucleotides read TGTGCCAGCAGTCCCAGGGGCCTTGGTAATGAAAAACTGTTTTTT. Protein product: CASSPRGLGNEKLFF.

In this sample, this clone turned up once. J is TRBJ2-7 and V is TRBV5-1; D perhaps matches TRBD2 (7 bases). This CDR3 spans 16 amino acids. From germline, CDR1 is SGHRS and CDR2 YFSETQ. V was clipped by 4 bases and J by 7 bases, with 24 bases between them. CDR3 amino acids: CASSPTGGPGLGEQYF. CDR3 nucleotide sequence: TGCGCCAGCAGCCCGACCGGGGGGCCGGGGCTGGGGGAGCAGTACTTC.

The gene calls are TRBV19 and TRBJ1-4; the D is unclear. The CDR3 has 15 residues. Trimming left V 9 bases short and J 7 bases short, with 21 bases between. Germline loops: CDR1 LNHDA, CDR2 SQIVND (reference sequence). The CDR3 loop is CASNINGGMGEKLFF. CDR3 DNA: TGTGCCAGCAATATCAATGGAGGGATGGGTGAAAAACTGTTTTTT.

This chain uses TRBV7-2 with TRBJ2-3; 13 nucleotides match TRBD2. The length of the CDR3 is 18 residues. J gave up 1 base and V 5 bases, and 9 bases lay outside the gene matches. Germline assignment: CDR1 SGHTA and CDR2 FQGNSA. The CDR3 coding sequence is TGTGCCAGCAGCCCTGGGACTAGCGGGAAGGCGGGCACAGATACGCAGTATTTT. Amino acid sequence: CASSPGTSGKAGTDTQYF.

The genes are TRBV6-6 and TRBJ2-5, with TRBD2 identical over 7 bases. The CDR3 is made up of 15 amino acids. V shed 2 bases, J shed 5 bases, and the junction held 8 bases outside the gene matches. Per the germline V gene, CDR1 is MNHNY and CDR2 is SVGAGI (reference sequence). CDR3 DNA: TGTGCCAGCAGTTACCGCGGGGGTATGGTGGAGACCCAGTACTTC. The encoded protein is CASSYRGGMVETQYF.

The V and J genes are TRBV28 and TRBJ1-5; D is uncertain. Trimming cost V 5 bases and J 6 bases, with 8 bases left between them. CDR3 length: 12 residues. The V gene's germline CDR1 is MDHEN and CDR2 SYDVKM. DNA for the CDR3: TGTGCCAGCAGTCCGTCTAGTCAGCCCCAGCATTTT. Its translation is CASSPSSQPQHF.

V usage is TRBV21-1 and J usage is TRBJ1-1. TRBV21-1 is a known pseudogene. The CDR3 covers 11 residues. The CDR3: CASSKALRGAF. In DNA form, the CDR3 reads TGTGCCAGCAGCAAAGCGCTTCGGGGGGCTTTT.

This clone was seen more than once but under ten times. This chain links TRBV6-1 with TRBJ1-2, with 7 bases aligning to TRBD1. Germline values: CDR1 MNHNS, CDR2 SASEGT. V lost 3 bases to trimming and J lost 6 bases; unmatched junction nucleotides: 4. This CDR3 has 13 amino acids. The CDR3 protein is CASSEGQYDGYTF. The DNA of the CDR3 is TGTGCCAGCAGTGAGGGACAGTATGATGGCTACACCTTC.

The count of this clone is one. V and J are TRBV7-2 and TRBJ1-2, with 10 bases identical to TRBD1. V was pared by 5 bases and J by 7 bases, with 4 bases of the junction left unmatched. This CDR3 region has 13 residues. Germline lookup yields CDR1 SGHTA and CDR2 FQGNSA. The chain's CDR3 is CASSPTGGVGYTF. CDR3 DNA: TGTGCCAGCAGCCCGACAGGGGGCGTTGGCTACACCTTC.